This T cell receptor beta chain was sequenced for a study of blood T cell repertoires in COVID-19. Study-wide background: Italy, Spain and the United States were the sources of the convalescent and acute COVID-19 samples. Nucleic acid was either cDNA or gDNA, and it came from T cells, B-cell-depleted T cells, or PBMCs.

It was during active infection that Seattle patients were enrolled and then longitudinally followed. As originally analysed: Estimated nucleated cell counts came from reference gene primer amplification. Some clones are missing from TCRdb's copy, which holds only in-frame ones; the method was immunoSEQ multiplex PCR. V, J and clone size are taken as reported in that table, and D and trimming were inferred from the DNA itself. The sample includes 200,000 to 250,000 clones, approximately 86% of them seen just once. This TCR was sampled from a woman aged 50 to 65 with COVID-19, enrolled during active disease. The sequencing sample was made of peripheral blood.

The CDR3 loop is CASSRIGPSGANVLTF. In DNA, the CDR3 is TGTGCCAGCAGCCGAATTGGCCCCTCTGGGGCCAACGTCCTGACTTTC. The chain recombines TRBV2 with TRBJ2-6; no definite D call. The germline V and J ends were trimmed by 6 bases and 0 bases, with 12 bases remaining between them. The CDR3 is made up of 16 amino acids. Germline V gene data show CDR1 as SNHLY and CDR2 as FYNNEI. The entire variable domain, with the rest obtained from reference TRBV2 and TRBJ2-6, is as follows: EPEVTQTPSHQVTQMGQEVILRCVPISNHLYFYWYRQILGQKVEFLVSFYNNEISEKSEIFDDQFSVERPDGSNFTLKIRSTKLEDSAMYFCASSRIGPSGANVLTFGAGSRLTVL.